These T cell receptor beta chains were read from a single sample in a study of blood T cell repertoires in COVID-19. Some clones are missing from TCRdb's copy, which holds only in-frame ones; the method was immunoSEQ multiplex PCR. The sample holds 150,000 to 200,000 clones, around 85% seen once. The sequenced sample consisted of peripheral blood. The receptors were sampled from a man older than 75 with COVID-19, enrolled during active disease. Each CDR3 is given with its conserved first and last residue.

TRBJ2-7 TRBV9 CASSVGGNQYEQYF
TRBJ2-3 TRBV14 CASSQDMAGDTQYF
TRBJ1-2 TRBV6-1 CASSDGGGPNYGYTF
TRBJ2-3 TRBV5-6 CASSLVLAGGPDTQYF
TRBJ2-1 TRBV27 CASSFTRLAGGRRNEQFF
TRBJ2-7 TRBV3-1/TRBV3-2 CASSRQNYEQYF
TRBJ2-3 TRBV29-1 CSVAGGGTTDTQYF
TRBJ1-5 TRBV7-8 CASSPFGVRNNQPQHF
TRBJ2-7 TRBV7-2 CASRLAGGPYEQYF
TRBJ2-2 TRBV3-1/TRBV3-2 CASSQPGLGGNTGELFF
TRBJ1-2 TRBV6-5 CASSPTASRGYTF
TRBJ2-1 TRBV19 CASSRGGGVYNEQFF
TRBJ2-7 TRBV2 CASSHGQGVVDEQYF
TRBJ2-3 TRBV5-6 CASNAGGGDTQYF
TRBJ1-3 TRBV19 CASSHRPGTAGNTIYF
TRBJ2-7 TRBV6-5 CAIRDSPYEQYF
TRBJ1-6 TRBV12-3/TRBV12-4 CASSLLSSPLHF
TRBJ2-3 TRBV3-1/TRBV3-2 CASSLRQGWTDTQYF
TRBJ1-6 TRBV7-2 CASSLEMRASRDSPLHF
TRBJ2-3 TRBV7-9 CASSRRQGWSTDTQYF
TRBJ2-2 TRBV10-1 CASRSKIAGGLRPGELFF
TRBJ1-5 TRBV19 CASSMGGGGESQHF
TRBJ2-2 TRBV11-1 CASSREGSWNTGELFF
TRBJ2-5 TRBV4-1 CASSPASGTQYF